This is a list of T cell receptor beta chains from one sample in a study of blood T cells in healthy people across ages. TCRdb reprocessed the 5' RACE reads with MiXCR, giving one entry per CDR3 protein. This table has 700,000 to 800,000 distinct CDR3 sequences, roughly 45% appearing once. Sequencing used blood. The receptors come from a woman aged 60-70 years in good health. Both conserved end residues are part of each CDR3. Fields, in order: D gene, V gene, J gene, clone size, CDR3 protein, CDR3 DNA. A D gene is named only where the DNA matches it firmly. Part of the rows lack a size; the others show once, few, many or a class for expanded clones.

>TRBD2|TRBV3-1|TRBJ2-1|NA
CASSLGLRGGICNEQFF
TGTGCCAGCAGCCTAGGGTTACGGGGGGGGATCTGCAATGAGCAGTTCTTC
>NA|TRBV24-1|TRBJ1-1|NA
CATSDFMNTEAFF
TGTGCCACCAGTGATTTTATGAACACTGAAGCTTTCTTT
>NA|TRBV28|TRBJ2-3|NA
CAVIEGAGGDTQYF
TGTGCCGTTATCGAAGGGGCCGGTGGAGATACGCAGTATTTT
>NA|TRBV29-1|TRBJ1-1|few
CSTRADGNTEAFF
TGCAGCACGAGGGCCGACGGGAACACTGAAGCTTTCTTT
>NA|TRBV27|TRBJ2-7|NA
CASRRFPYEQYF
TGTGCCAGCAGAAGATTTCCCTACGAGCAGTACTTC
>TRBD2|TRBV5-1|TRBJ2-1|NA
CASSLWGGSSYNEQFF
TGCGCCAGCAGCTTGTGGGGGGGGAGCTCCTACAATGAGCAGTTCTTC
>TRBD2|TRBV6-5|TRBJ2-5|NA
CASSSVPGTSGGAGETQYF
TGCGCCAGCAGTTCCGTCCCCGGGACTAGCGGGGGGGCCGGTGAGACCCAGTACTTC
>TRBD2|TRBV5-4|TRBJ2-3|NA
CAISFLGGRPTDTQYF
TGTGCCATCAGCTTCCTGGGGGGGAGACCCACAGATACGCAGTATTTT
>NA|TRBV9|TRBJ2-6|many
CASSDSGANVLTF
TGCGCCAGTAGCGACTCTGGGGCCAACGTCCTGACTTTC
>NA|TRBV28|TRBJ1-5|NA
CASSFFGQSVGQPQHF
TGTGCCAGCAGTTTTTTCGGACAGTCGGTCGGACAGCCCCAGCATTTT
>NA|TRBV6-5|TRBJ2-6|few
CASSYSGASGANVLTF
TGTGCCAGCAGTTATTCGGGAGCCTCTGGGGCCAACGTCCTGACTTTC
>TRBD2|TRBV6-5|TRBJ2-1|NA
CASRGLAKNEQFF
TGTGCCAGCAGGGGACTAGCGAAGAATGAGCAGTTCTTC
>TRBD1|TRBV10-2|TRBJ1-1|NA
CASSVQGANYGTEAFF
TGCGCCAGCAGTGTACAGGGGGCGAATTATGGCACTGAAGCTTTCTTT
>TRBD1|TRBV5-1|TRBJ2-7|NA
CASSRDRAGTYEQYF
TGCGCCAGCAGCCGGGACAGGGCCGGAACCTACGAGCAGTACTTC
>NA|TRBV19|TRBJ2-1|few
CASSTGRYNEQFF
TGTGCCAGTAGTACGGGAAGATACAATGAGCAGTTCTTC
>NA|TRBV19|TRBJ2-6|NA
CASSPPGQYSGANVLTF
TGTGCCAGTAGCCCCCCCGGCCAATACTCTGGGGCCAACGTCCTGACTTTC
>NA|TRBV5-1|TRBJ1-2|NA
CASSLDAGKYGYTF
TGCGCCAGCAGCTTGGATGCCGGGAAGTATGGCTACACCTTC
>TRBD2|TRBV5-1|TRBJ2-7|few
CASSPPTSGVTSEQYF
TGCGCCAGCAGCCCTCCGACTAGCGGGGTGACGAGCGAGCAGTACTTC
>NA|TRBV5-1|TRBJ2-2|NA
CASSLVQGPGELFF
TGCGCCAGCAGCTTGGTACAGGGACCCGGGGAGCTGTTTTTT
>NA|TRBV20-1|TRBJ1-4|NA
CSARGPGGAGEKLFF
TGCAGTGCTAGAGGGCCGGGGGGCGCGGGTGAAAAACTGTTTTTT
>NA|TRBV6-1|TRBJ2-2|NA
CASRLGNTGELFF
TGTGCCAGCAGGTTGGGGAACACCGGGGAGCTGTTTTTT
>NA|TRBV28|TRBJ1-2|NA
CASDRSTNYGYTF
TGTGCCAGCGACAGGTCTACTAACTATGGCTACACCTTC
>TRBD1|TRBV20-1|TRBJ1-2|few
CSAPGQTYGYTF
TGCAGTGCACCGGGACAGACCTATGGCTACACCTTC
>TRBD2|TRBV6-5|TRBJ2-3|few
CASSYGGTSGTDTQYF
TGTGCCAGCAGTTACGGGGGGACTAGCGGCACAGATACGCAGTATTTT
>NA|TRBV4-3|TRBJ2-2|NA
CASSQAQATGELFF
TGCGCCAGCAGCCAAGCACAGGCAACCGGGGAGCTGTTTTTT
>TRBD2|TRBV29-1|TRBJ2-3|NA
CSVGTSGMTDTQYF
TGCAGCGTCGGGACTAGCGGGATGACAGATACGCAGTATTTT
>TRBD2|TRBV20-1|TRBJ2-3|NA
CSAPGLAGGPDTQYF
TGCAGTGCTCCCGGACTAGCGGGGGGCCCAGATACGCAGTATTTT
>TRBD1|TRBV12-3/TRBV12-4|TRBJ2-5|few
CASSQSLQGQETQYF
TGTGCCAGCAGTCAATCCCTACAGGGGCAAGAGACCCAGTACTTC
>TRBD1|TRBV12-3/TRBV12-4|TRBJ2-1|many
CASRRQGAGWNEQFF
TGTGCCAGCAGGCGTCAGGGGGCAGGATGGAATGAGCAGTTCTTC